Listed here are 19 T cell receptor beta chains from one sample, sequenced in a study of blood T cell repertoires in COVID-19. Produced via immunoSEQ multiplex PCR; TCRdb's table is partial and in-frame only. The sample holds some 180,000 clones, 60% to 85% seen once. Material for sequencing was peripheral blood. The receptors derive from a woman aged 50 to 65 with active or convalescent COVID-19.

This clone was detected once. The rearrangement uses TRBV28 and TRBJ1-2, with 11 positions matching TRBD1. Germline V CDR1 and CDR2: MDHEN, SYDVKM. The CDR3 contains 16 residues. V lost 6 bases to trimming and J lost 5 bases; unmatched junction nucleotides: 11. Written as DNA, the CDR3 is TGTGCCAGCAGCTCTCCCGGACAGGGGGCAATTTATGGCTACACCTTC. Its protein product is CASSSPGQGAIYGYTF.

This chain uses TRBV29-1 with TRBJ2-7; 10 nucleotides match TRBD1. The CDR3 is 18 amino acids. V was clipped by 1 base and J by 6 bases; unmatched bases: 18. Germline V CDR1 and CDR2: SQVTM, ANQGSEA. The CDR3: CSVEGGGPGQGFRFEQYF. Here the CDR3 DNA reads TGCAGCGTTGAAGGTGGGGGTCCGGGACAGGGGTTTCGTTTCGAGCAGTACTTC.

V usage is TRBV11-2 and J usage is TRBJ1-4; perhaps TRBD1 as D (5 bases). CDR1 is SGHAT, CDR2 FQNNGV, per germline. This CDR3 contains 17 residues. Trimming took 0 bases from V and 5 from J, leaving 16 bases between them. The CDR3 DNA reads as TGTGCCAGCAGCTTAGATTTTCGGGCAGGGATAAATGAAAAACTGTTTTTT. Its protein product is CASSLDFRAGINEKLFF.

The chain combines TRBV7-2 with TRBJ2-7, with 7 bases that match TRBD2. Per germline, CDR1 SGHTA and CDR2 FQGNSA. CDR3 length: 14 residues. V shed 5 bases, J shed 6 bases, and the junction held 10 bases outside the gene matches. The CDR3 DNA reads as TGTGCCAGCAGCCACGGGGGAGGGTCGGGCGAGCAGTACTTC. It codes for CASSHGGGSGEQYF.

V usage is TRBV10-1 and J usage is TRBJ1-3, with D tentatively TRBD1 (6 bases). From germline, CDR1 is WNHNN and CDR2 SYGVQD (reference sequence). Trimming removed 7 bases at V and 3 bases at J, with 28 bases between. The CDR3 spans 19 residues. The CDR3 region has the DNA TGCGCCAGCAACCTTCTAGGGAACAGGGCCCACCACTGTGGAAACACCATATATTTT. This gives the protein CASNLLGNRAHHCGNTIYF.

The V gene is TRBV30, the J gene TRBJ1-4, with 7 bases identical to TRBD1. The CDR3 loop spans 15 amino acids. Germline lookup yields CDR1 GTSNPN and CDR2 SVGIG (reference sequence). V shed 1 base and J 8 bases; nucleotides not matched to a gene: 10. CDR3 protein: CAWSAKTGSVEKLFF. The CDR3 DNA reads TGTGCCTGGAGTGCGAAGACAGGGTCTGTGGAAAAACTGTTTTTT.

This chain joins TRBV6-5 and TRBJ2-2, with TRBD1 as a possible D gene (6 bases). V was clipped by 6 bases and J by 5 bases, with 10 bases between them. This CDR3 has 13 amino acids. Germline values: CDR1 MNHEY, CDR2 SVGAGI. The CDR3 region has the DNA TGTGCCAGCAGCGCACAGGGAACCGGGGAGCTGTTTTTT. This codes for CASSAQGTGELFF.

The chain uses TRBV29-1 and TRBJ1-1; D gene ambiguous. The CDR3 extends over 12 amino acids. CDR1 and CDR2 from the germline V gene are SQVTM and ANQGSEA. V was pared by 2 bases and J by 8 bases, with 12 bases between. As DNA, the CDR3 is TGCAGCGTTGAATTGCAAACGGGGGAAGCTTTCTTT. It translates to CSVELQTGEAFF.

The V call is TRBV30, the J call TRBJ2-7; D perhaps matches TRBD1 (6 bases). Trimming shortened V by 1 base and J by 3 bases, and 13 bases separated the two germline ends. Per germline, CDR1 GTSNPN and CDR2 SVGIG (reference sequence). The CDR3 runs to 14 residues. Here the CDR3 reads CAWSAETDSYEQYF. CDR3 coding DNA: TGTGCCTGGAGTGCCGAGACGGACAGCTACGAGCAGTACTTC.

This chain links TRBV6-2 or TRBV6-3 with TRBJ1-1; 7 nucleotides line up with TRBD1. The V segment lost 5 bases and the J segment 5 bases; nucleotides outside the gene matches: 14. The CDR3 is 16 amino acids. Germline CDR1 MNHEY, CDR2 SVGEGT. In DNA, the CDR3 is TGTGCCAGCAGTAACCGACAGGGAGGAATTTGGACTGAAGCTTTCTTT. It is translated as CASSNRQGGIWTEAFF.

The table lists this clone with a few counts. V is TRBV12-3 or TRBV12-4 and J is TRBJ1-2, with TRBD1 matching 9 bases. This CDR3 has 13 amino acids. J gave up 8 bases and V 4 bases, and 5 bases lay outside the gene matches. The CDR3 here is CASSSQQGAGYTF. CDR3 bases: TGTGCCAGCAGTTCTCAACAGGGGGCGGGCTACACCTTC.

The rearrangement links TRBV2 to TRBJ1-5, with TRBD1 identical over 10 bases. The ends lost 5 bases at V and 5 bases at J; junction bases unmatched: 3. The CDR3 spans 14 residues. Looked up from germline, CDR1 is SNHLY and CDR2 is FYNNEI. The CDR3 loop is CASSQDRGHQPQHF. The DNA of the CDR3 is TGTGCCAGCAGTCAAGACAGGGGGCATCAGCCCCAGCATTTT.

The chain employs TRBV7-9 and TRBJ1-2, with 8 nucleotides matching TRBD1. Unmatched junction bases numbered 3, after V lost 5 bases and J lost 1 base. The CDR3 is 14 amino acids. Germline values: CDR1 SEHNR, CDR2 FQNEAQ (reference sequence). CDR3 DNA sequence: TGTGCCAGCAGCGTGGGACAGGTTAACTATGGCTACACCTTC. It translates to CASSVGQVNYGYTF.

The rearrangement links TRBV7-2 to TRBJ2-3, with D hard to call. CDR1 and CDR2 (germline): SGHTA, FQGNSA. The CDR3 spans 13 residues. V shed 3 bases and J shed 5 bases, with 9 bases lying between them. The CDR3 DNA is TGTGCCAGCAGCTTTCGGGTTGGAGATACGCAGTATTTT. Encoded protein: CASSFRVGDTQYF.

V gene TRBV6-1 combines with J gene TRBJ2-1; D may be TRBD1 (5 bases). Trimming stripped 1 base from V and 5 bases from J, with 12 bases between. The length of the CDR3 is 15 residues. Germline loops: CDR1 MNHNS, CDR2 SASEGT. The CDR3 coding sequence is TGTGCCAGCAGTGAAGGACAGTTACCTCACAATGAGCAGTTCTTC. Protein product: CASSEGQLPHNEQFF.

This clone was seen a few times. As DNA, the CDR3 is TGTGCCTGGAAAACGGCGGAGAACACTGAAGCTTTCTTT. Amino acid sequence: CAWKTAENTEAFF. The genes are TRBV30 and TRBJ1-1; no clear D. The V end lost 4 bases, the J end lost 1 base, and 10 bases lay between the germline ends. The CDR3 loop spans 13 amino acids. Germline CDR1 and CDR2: GTSNPN and SVGIG (reference sequence).

This clone was counted many times. This chain links TRBV15 with TRBJ2-1; no clear D. The CDR3 loop spans 13 amino acids. Germline V gene sequence: CDR1 LNHNV, CDR2 YYDKDF (reference sequence). The V end lost 0 bases, the J end lost 9 bases, and 9 bases lay between the germline ends. The CDR3, as DNA: TGTGCCACCAGCAGAGACGACAATACTGAGCAGTTCTTC. It is translated as CATSRDDNTEQFF.

V is TRBV2 and J is TRBJ2-2; D is perhaps TRBD1 (5 bases). V lost 4 bases and J lost 4, with 19 bases in between. Per the germline V gene, CDR1 is SNHLY and CDR2 is FYNNEI. The CDR3 spans 17 residues. The CDR3 loop reads CASSVDRIYESTGELFF. The DNA of the CDR3 is TGTGCCAGCAGTGTTGACAGAATATACGAGAGCACCGGGGAGCTGTTTTTT.

This chain connects TRBV7-8 to TRBJ2-5; 11 bases align to TRBD2. This CDR3 spans 15 amino acids. The germline CDR1 and CDR2 sequences are SGHVS and FQNEAQ. J was trimmed by 5 bases and V by 4 bases; bases with no gene match: 6. The CDR3 DNA is TGTGCCAGCAGCTCACTAGCGGGGGATTGGGAGACCCAGTACTTC. Translating it yields CASSSLAGDWETQYF.